The 12 T cell receptor beta chains below all came from one sample that was sequenced in a study of shared clonotypes between healthy human individuals. Sequencing was performed with immunoSEQ multiplex PCR; in TCRdb, only in-frame clones are kept and a portion is missing. The sample contains some 1,900,000 clones, about 95% of which appear only once. It was CD45RO-negative cells, positively selected for CCR7, that made up naive CD8 cells, with terminally differentiated effector memory CD45RA+ cells excluded. Specimen: naive CD8+ T cells sorted from blood. These receptors were taken from a man aged 18 to 35 in good health.

The V gene is TRBV7-2, the J gene TRBJ2-1; 10 nucleotides line up with TRBD2. The CDR3 length is 17 residues. CDR1 and CDR2 (germline): SGHTA, FQGNSA. The trim removed 1 base at V and 4 bases at J, leaving 7 bases unmatched. The CDR3 spells CASSLGLGTSVYNEQFF. The CDR3, as DNA: TGTGCCAGCAGCTTAGGCCTCGGGACTAGCGTGTACAATGAGCAGTTCTTC.

The chain recombines TRBV6-5 with TRBJ1-5; no clear D. This CDR3 is built from 13 residues. Germline V CDR1 and CDR2: MNHEY, SVGAGI. Trimming stripped 2 bases from V and 4 bases from J, with 6 bases between. CDR3 loop: CASSYTTNQPQHF. The CDR3 region has the DNA TGTGCCAGCAGTTACACCACAAATCAGCCCCAGCATTTT.

Remarks on this clone: The same CDR3 arises from other DNA sequences in this sample as well. The genes are TRBV9 and TRBJ2-7; D unclear. CDR1 and CDR2 from the germline V gene are SGDLS and YYNGEE. The CDR3 sequence is 15 residues long. Deletions cut 0 bases from V and 2 bases from J, with 12 bases between. CDR3 sequence (DNA): TGTGCCAGCAGCGTAGCTCCTGGGTCTACCTACGAGCAGTACTTC. It codes for CASSVAPGSTYEQYF.

The chain joins TRBV19 to TRBJ1-1; D is ambiguous. The CDR3 is 16 residues long. V dropped 0 bases and J dropped 0 bases, with 11 bases sitting between them. CDR1 and CDR2 (germline): LNHDA, SQIVND (reference sequence). The CDR3 DNA follows: TGTGCCAGTAGTATAGAAGTCGGGCTGCTGAACACTGAAGCTTTCTTT. Residues: CASSIEVGLLNTEAFF.

The chain is built from TRBV4-3 and TRBJ2-1; D remains ambiguous. Per germline, CDR1 LGHNA and CDR2 YSLEER. Trimming shortened V by 3 bases and J by 9 bases, and 12 bases separated the two germline ends. The CDR3 loop spans 13 amino acids. Here the CDR3 DNA reads TGCGCCAGCAGCCATGGAGTCGGCATTGAGCAGTTCTTC. Translating gives CASSHGVGIEQFF.

The chain couples TRBV6-5 to TRBJ1-6; unclear D gene. Between the trimmed V and J ends, which lost 10 bases and 0 bases, there was a span of 13 bases. Germline lookup yields CDR1 MNHEY and CDR2 SVGAGI. This CDR3 is 15 amino acids long. The CDR3 region is CATSGGSSYNSPLHF. The DNA for the CDR3 is TGTGCCACTTCCGGCGGGAGCTCCTATAATTCACCCCTCCACTTT.

The J gene is TRBJ1-5, the V gene TRBV6-1, with unresolved D. CDR3 length: 12 amino acids. The germline V gene encodes CDR1 MNHNS and CDR2 SASEGT. Deletions cut 8 bases from V and 5 bases from J, with 10 bases between. CDR3 DNA sequence: TGTGCCAGCGGGAGGGTGGATCAGCCCCAGCATTTT. Amino acids: CASGRVDQPQHF.

This CDR3 reads CASSLRQRIPYSTDTQYF. In DNA, the CDR3 is TGCGCCAGCAGCCTTAGGCAGCGCATCCCTTACAGCACAGATACGCAGTATTTT. J is TRBJ2-3 and V is TRBV4-1; no definite D call. There are 18 residues in the CDR3. V was pared by 4 bases and J by 0 bases, with 20 bases between. In germline, CDR1 is MGHRA, CDR2 YSYEKL.

V usage is TRBV6-5 and J usage is TRBJ1-5; D is perhaps TRBD1 (6 bases). Germline values: CDR1 MNHEY, CDR2 SVGAGI. V was cut by 6 bases and J by 5 bases, with 11 bases left in between. CDR3 length equals 13 residues. CDR3 nucleotides: TGTGCCAGCAGATGGACAGTCGATCAGCCCCAGCATTTT. Its protein is CASRWTVDQPQHF.

This chain connects TRBV7-6 to TRBJ2-2; TRBD2 agrees at 12 bases. With 5 bases clipped from V and 3 bases from J, the junction kept 16 bases outside the gene matches. CDR1 is SGHVS and CDR2 is FNYEAQ in the germline V gene. The CDR3 loop spans 20 amino acids. The CDR3 protein is CASSLTVGLAGREDTGELFF. CDR3 DNA sequence: TGTGCCAGCAGCCTCACTGTAGGACTAGCGGGACGCGAGGACACCGGGGAGCTGTTTTTT.

The V gene is TRBV19, the J gene TRBJ2-7, with 8 bases identical to TRBD2. The CDR3 consists of 14 residues. The V segment lost 4 bases and the J segment 3 bases; nucleotides outside the gene matches: 5. CDR1 and CDR2 (germline): LNHDA, SQIVND (reference sequence). The CDR3 spells CASSSREGDYEQYF. For the CDR3, the DNA is TGTGCCAGTAGTAGCCGGGAGGGAGACTACGAGCAGTACTTC.

V gene TRBV5-4 combines with J gene TRBJ2-7; TRBD1 matches at 7 bases. Trimming at V came to 4 bases and at J to 5 bases, leaving 12 bases not matched to a gene. Germline V gene lookup returns CDR1 SGHNT and CDR2 YYREEE (reference sequence). The CDR3 spans 15 residues. The CDR3 loop reads CASSRQDRPSNEQYF. The CDR3 nucleotides are TGTGCCAGCAGCCGCCAGGACAGGCCATCCAACGAGCAGTACTTC.